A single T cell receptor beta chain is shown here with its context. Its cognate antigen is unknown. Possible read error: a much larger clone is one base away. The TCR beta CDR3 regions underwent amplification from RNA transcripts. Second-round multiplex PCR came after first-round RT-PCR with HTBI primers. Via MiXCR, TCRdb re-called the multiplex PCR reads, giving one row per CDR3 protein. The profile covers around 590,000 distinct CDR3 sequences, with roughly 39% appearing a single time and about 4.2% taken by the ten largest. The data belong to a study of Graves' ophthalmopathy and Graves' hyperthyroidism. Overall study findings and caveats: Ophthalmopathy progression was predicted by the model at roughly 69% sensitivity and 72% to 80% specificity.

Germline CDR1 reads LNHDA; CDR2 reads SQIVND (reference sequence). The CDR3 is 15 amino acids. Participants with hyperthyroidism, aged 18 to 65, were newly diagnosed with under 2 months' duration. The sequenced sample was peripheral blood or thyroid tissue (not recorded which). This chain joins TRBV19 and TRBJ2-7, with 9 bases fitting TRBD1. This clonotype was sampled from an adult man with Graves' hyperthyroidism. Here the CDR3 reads CASGIRDRGSYEQYF. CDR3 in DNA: TGTGCCAGTGGTATACGAGACAGGGGGTCCTACGAGCAGTACTTC.